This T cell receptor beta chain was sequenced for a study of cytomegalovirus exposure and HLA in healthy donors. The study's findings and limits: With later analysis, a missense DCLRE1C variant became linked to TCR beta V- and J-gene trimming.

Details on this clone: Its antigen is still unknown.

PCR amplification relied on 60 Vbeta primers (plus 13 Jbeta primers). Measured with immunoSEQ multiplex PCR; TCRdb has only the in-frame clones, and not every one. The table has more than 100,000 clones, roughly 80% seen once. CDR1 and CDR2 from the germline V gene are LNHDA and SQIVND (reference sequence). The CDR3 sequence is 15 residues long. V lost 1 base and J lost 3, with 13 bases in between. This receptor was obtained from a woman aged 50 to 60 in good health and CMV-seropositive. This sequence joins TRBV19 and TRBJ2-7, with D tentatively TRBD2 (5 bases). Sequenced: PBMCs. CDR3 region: CASSIGAIGSYEQYF. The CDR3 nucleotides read TGTGCCAGTAGTATAGGGGCGATTGGGAGCTACGAGCAGTACTTC.